The 11 T cell receptor beta chains given below trace back to one sample, sequenced in a study of shared clonotypes between healthy human individuals. Assay used: immunoSEQ multiplex PCR; TCRdb lists only in-frame clones, some missing. Among 500,000 to 650,000 clones listed, about 80% were seen once. The source material was PBMCs. These receptor sequences come from a woman aged 35 to 49 in good health. Some clones in this sample may be carry-over from other donors' samples.

V usage is TRBV28 and J usage is TRBJ2-2; unclear D gene. Germline V gives CDR1 MDHEN, CDR2 SYDVKM. This CDR3 is built from 15 residues. Trimming took 2 bases from V and 7 from J, leaving 14 bases between them. This chain's CDR3 is CASSLGALISGELFF. The CDR3 DNA is TGTGCCAGCAGTTTAGGAGCCTTGATCAGCGGGGAGCTGTTTTTT.

This clone showed up just a few times. CDR3 region: CASSTRSGTEAFF. The CDR3 DNA reads as TGCGCCAGCAGCACCCGGTCCGGGACTGAAGCTTTCTTT. The rearrangement uses TRBV5-1 and TRBJ1-1; D is ambiguous. Germline loops: CDR1 SGHRS, CDR2 YFSETQ. This CDR3 is 13 amino acids long. V shed 4 bases and J shed 5 bases, with 12 bases lying between them. The full variable domain, completed using reference TRBV5-1 and TRBJ1-1, is KAGVTQTPRYLIKTRGQQVTLSCSPISGHRSVSWYQQTPGQGLQFLFEYFSETQRNKGNFPGRFSGRQFSNSRSEMNVSTLELGDSALYLCASSTRSGTEAFFGQGTRLTVV.

The rearrangement links TRBV27 to TRBJ2-1, with D possibly being TRBD1 or TRBD2 (5 bases each). Per the germline V gene, CDR1 is MNHEY and CDR2 is SMNVEV (reference sequence). The ends were cut back, 6 bases at V and 7 bases at J, with 22 bases in the middle. CDR3 length: 16 amino acids. CDR3 amino acids: CASRLRRDPPGNEQFF. In DNA, the CDR3 is TGTGCCAGCAGGCTAAGACGGGACCCGCCCGGGAATGAGCAGTTCTTC.

J is TRBJ2-3 and V is TRBV13; tentative D call: TRBD2 (6 bases). Trimming shortened V by 7 bases and J by 5 bases, and 13 bases separated the two germline ends. The V gene's germline CDR1 is PRHDT and CDR2 FYEKMQ (reference sequence). This CDR3 is 13 amino acids long. DNA for the CDR3: TGTGCCAGCACTCTAGAGGAGGGAGATACGCAGTATTTT. Amino acid sequence: CASTLEEGDTQYF.

The rearrangement joins TRBV7-2 to TRBJ2-5; no reliable D call. Germline lookup yields CDR1 SGHTA and CDR2 FQGNSA. Trimming removed 1 base from V and 0 bases from J, with 9 bases in between. This CDR3 is built from 15 residues. For the CDR3, the DNA is TGTGCCAGCAGCTTAGGCACTTGGTACCAAGAGACCCAGTACTTC. It is translated as CASSLGTWYQETQYF.

This clone was observed a handful of times. At the DNA level, this CDR3 is encoded by other sequences in the same sample as well. J is TRBJ1-1 and V is TRBV7-8; D may be TRBD1 (5 bases). V was cut by 5 bases and J by 1 base, with 17 bases left in between. Per germline, CDR1 SGHVS and CDR2 FQNEAQ. The length of the CDR3 is 16 residues. CDR3: CASSPSGGGANTEAFF. CDR3 bases: TGTGCCAGCAGCCCATCCGGGGGGGGAGCGAACACTGAAGCTTTCTTT.

The chain has TRBV5-1 and TRBJ2-7; TRBD2 agrees at 9 bases. The V gene end was trimmed by 3 bases and the J gene end by 6 bases; junction bases not matched to a gene: 16. Germline lookup yields CDR1 SGHRS and CDR2 YFSETQ. The CDR3 totals 17 residues. The CDR3 sequence: CASSWTGAGGPIGEQYF. The CDR3 DNA is TGCGCCAGCAGCTGGACCGGGGCGGGAGGGCCTATCGGCGAGCAGTACTTC. The complete variable domain, with remaining parts taken from reference TRBV5-1 and TRBJ2-7, reads KAGVTQTPRYLIKTRGQQVTLSCSPISGHRSVSWYQQTPGQGLQFLFEYFSETQRNKGNFPGRFSGRQFSNSRSEMNVSTLELGDSALYLCASSWTGAGGPIGEQYFGPGTRLTVT.

DNA for the CDR3: TGTGCCAGCAGCCCCGACCGGGCCGGCCCAGATACGCAGTATTTT. Amino acid sequence: CASSPDRAGPDTQYF. The chain uses TRBV7-9 and TRBJ2-3, with D uncertain. Per germline, CDR1 SEHNR and CDR2 FQNEAQ (reference sequence). V lost 5 bases and J 4 bases, leaving 16 bases between the germline ends. CDR3 length: 15 residues.

The chain links TRBV11-2 to TRBJ2-3; the D gene is possibly TRBD2 (6 bases). The ends were cut back, 0 bases at V and 3 bases at J, with 19 bases in the middle. This CDR3 has 18 amino acids. Germline V gene data show CDR1 as SGHAT and CDR2 as FQNNGV. Written as DNA, the CDR3 is TGTGCCAGCAGCTTAGAAAGGGGACCCGGGAGAAGAACAGATACGCAGTATTTT. Amino acid sequence: CASSLERGPGRRTDTQYF.

The chain joins TRBV2 to TRBJ1-2, with D tentatively TRBD1 (6 bases). This CDR3 region has 13 residues. Germline loops: CDR1 SNHLY, CDR2 FYNNEI. Deletions cut 6 bases from V and 3 bases from J, with 11 bases between. In DNA, the CDR3 is TGTGCCAGCAGGTCAGGGGATCACTATGGCTACACCTTC. Translated, it gives CASRSGDHYGYTF. Full variable domain (rest looked up from reference TRBV2 and TRBJ1-2): EPEVTQTPSHQVTQMGQEVILRCVPISNHLYFYWYRQILGQKVEFLVSFYNNEISEKSEIFDDQFSVERPDGSNFTLKIRSTKLEDSAMYFCASRSGDHYGYTFGSGTRLTVV.

The chain uses TRBV7-2 and TRBJ1-2, with D maybe TRBD1 (6 bases). V was shortened by 2 bases and J by 4 bases, with 14 bases between the two germline ends. Looked up from germline, CDR1 is SGHTA and CDR2 is FQGNSA. This CDR3 is 15 amino acids long. This CDR3 is CASSLRGAGIYGYTF. The CDR3 nucleotides are TGTGCCAGCAGCTTAAGGGGGGCGGGTATCTATGGCTACACCTTC. Together with reference TRBV7-2 and TRBJ1-2, the CDR3 gives the full variable domain: GAGVSQSPSNKVTEKGKDVELRCDPISGHTALYWYRQSLGQGLEFLIYFQGNSAPDKSGLPSDRFSAERTGGSVSTLTIQRTQQEDSAVYLCASSLRGAGIYGYTFGSGTRLTVV.